These T cell receptor beta chains were read from a single sample in a study of blood T cell repertoires in COVID-19. TCRdb's copy holds only in-frame clones and misses some; the assay was immunoSEQ multiplex PCR. The sample has over 100,000 clones; about 72% are singletons. The sample comprised peripheral blood. These receptors all stem from a woman in her 70s with acute or convalescent COVID-19. Both conserved end residues are part of each CDR3. D genes are given only for firm matches. The size entry is marked missing in some rows and otherwise reads once, few, many or a size class.

V gene	D gene	clone size	J gene	CDR3 DNA	CDR3 protein
TRBV18	TRBD1	few	TRBJ1-2	TGTGCCAGCTCACCACCGGACAGGGGCTATGGCTACACCTTC	CASSPPDRGYGYTF
TRBV9	-	-	TRBJ1-4	TGTGCCAGCAGCGTAGTAAAGCTTAATGAAAAACTGTTTTTT	CASSVVKLNEKLFF
TRBV27	-	once	TRBJ1-1	TGTGCCAGCAGTTTAGGTGGGGCCGCTGAAGCTTTCTTT	CASSLGGAAEAFF
TRBV28	-	once	TRBJ2-3	TGTGCCAGCAGTTTAGTGGGAGGCGGGACAGATACGCAGTATTTT	CASSLVGGGTDTQYF
TRBV28	TRBD1	-	TRBJ2-7	TGTGCCAGCAGTTTCGCCGGGACAGGGTACGAGCAGTACTTC	CASSFAGTGYEQYF
TRBV6-5	-	few	TRBJ1-1	TGTGCCAGCAGTCATATCGACGGCGGGAACACTGAAGCTTTCTTT	CASSHIDGGNTEAFF
TRBV19	-	-	TRBJ1-5	TGTGCCAGTAGTATCCCCGGGATGTGGCAGCCCCAGCATTTT	CASSIPGMWQPQHF
TRBV2	-	-	TRBJ2-1	TGTACCAGCAGTGTAGGCGGCTCCTACAATGAGCAGTTCTTC	CTSSVGGSYNEQFF
TRBV19	TRBD1	-	TRBJ1-6	TGTGCCAGTACCTCCGGACAGGGGAACAATTCACCCCTCCACTTT	CASTSGQGNNSPLHF
TRBV11-2	-	-	TRBJ2-7	TGTGCCAGCAGCTCCATCAGGGGAAGCAACGAGCAGTACTTC	CASSSIRGSNEQYF
TRBV7-9	-	-	TRBJ2-1	TGTGCCAGCAGCCTAGTATACAATGAGCAGTTCTTC	CASSLVYNEQFF
TRBV9	TRBD2	few	TRBJ2-5	TGTGCCAGCAGCGGGGGACTAGTGGAAGAGACCCAGTACTTC	CASSGGLVEETQYF
TRBV5-1	-	once	TRBJ2-5	TGCGCCAGCGGGGAGGAGACCCAGTACTTC	CASGEETQYF
TRBV19	TRBD2	-	TRBJ2-3	TGTGCCAGTAGTTACGGCGGGAGTGTCATAGATACGCAGTATTTT	CASSYGGSVIDTQYF
TRBV25-1	-	-	TRBJ1-5	TGTGCCAGCAGTGAAGGGCAGGTCCAACGTCCCCAGCATTTT	CASSEGQVQRPQHF
TRBV10-1	TRBD2	few	TRBJ2-2	TGCGCCAGCAGTCCGACTAGCGGGAACACCGGGGAGCTGTTTTTT	CASSPTSGNTGELFF
TRBV5-1	-	-	TRBJ2-4	TGCGCCAGCAGCTTGGAAAGGGGAATACAGGGACGTCTAGCCAAAAACATTCAGTACTTC	CASSLERGIQGRLAKNIQYF
TRBV29-1	-	-	TRBJ1-3	TGCAGCGTTAGAGGACAGGGAAACACCATATATTTT	CSVRGQGNTIYF
TRBV5-8	TRBD1	few	TRBJ1-2	TGTGCCAGCAGCTCCGGGACAGGGGTAAACTATGGCTACACCTTC	CASSSGTGVNYGYTF
TRBV5-4	TRBD1	-	TRBJ1-5	TGTGCCAGTACACAGGGGATCGTCCAGCCCCAGCATTTT	CASTQGIVQPQHF
TRBV7-9	-	many	TRBJ2-5	TGTGCCAGCAGCTTTAAACAGGGCCAAGAGACCCAGTACTTC	CASSFKQGQETQYF
TRBV19	TRBD1	few	TRBJ1-2	TGTGCCAGTAAGGACAGGGACCTATATGGCTACACCTTC	CASKDRDLYGYTF
TRBV7-9	TRBD1	-	TRBJ2-7	TGTGCCAGCGGAAGACGGGACAGCTACGAGCAGTACTTC	CASGRRDSYEQYF
TRBV7-2	-	-	TRBJ1-6	TGTGCCAGCAGCCCGCCGGGGTATCCCCTCCACTTT	CASSPPGYPLHF
TRBV9	TRBD1	-	TRBJ1-2	TGTGCCAGCAGCGGAACCGGGACAGGGGTGCATGGCTACACCTTC	CASSGTGTGVHGYTF
TRBV4-3	TRBD1	-	TRBJ2-6	TGCGCCAGCAGCCAAACCACAGGGGTCTCTGGGGCCAACGTCCTGACTTTC	CASSQTTGVSGANVLTF
TRBV28	TRBD1	-	TRBJ2-3	TGTGCCAGCAGTCTCGGGACAGGAGTTACAGATACGCAGTATTTT	CASSLGTGVTDTQYF
TRBV19	TRBD2	-	TRBJ2-7	TGTGCCAGTAGTTCTATAGCGGGTGAGCAGTACTTC	CASSSIAGEQYF
TRBV5-1	-	-	TRBJ2-1	TGCGCCAGCAGCCGGATACTAGACAATGAGCAGTTCTTC	CASSRILDNEQFF
TRBV28	-	-	TRBJ2-1	TGTGCCAGCAGTTTACGGGGAACCTACAATGAGCAGTTCTTC	CASSLRGTYNEQFF
TRBV10-1	TRBD1	-	TRBJ1-1	TGCGCCAGCAGTAGGGACAGAAGCACTGAAGCTTTCTTT	CASSRDRSTEAFF
TRBV7-8	-	-	TRBJ2-7	TGTGCCAGCAGCTTAGGGGTAGCCTCCTACGAGCAGTACTTC	CASSLGVASYEQYF
TRBV6-6	TRBD1	-	TRBJ2-7	TGTGCCAGCAGACTTCCGGACAGGGGTTTCAAGGAGCAGTACTTC	CASRLPDRGFKEQYF
TRBV9	-	-	TRBJ1-1	TGTGCCAGCAGCCTCGACCCGGGGAACACTGAAGCTTTCTTT	CASSLDPGNTEAFF
TRBV4-1	-	-	TRBJ2-3	TGCGCCAGCAGCCAAGTCAGCCGGGGGACAGATACGCAGTATTTT	CASSQVSRGTDTQYF
TRBV7-3	-	-	TRBJ2-3	TGTGCCAGCAGCCCGGTCGAGGGCTCGGCAGATACGCAGTATTTT	CASSPVEGSADTQYF
TRBV5-8	-	-	TRBJ2-1	TGTGCCAGCAGCCCCCCGACAGCCCGCTACTACAATGAGCAGTTCTTC	CASSPPTARYYNEQFF
TRBV6-6	TRBD2	-	TRBJ2-3	TGTGCCAGCAGTCCCTATAGCGGGGGGGCCGGAGGGAGGGATACGCAGTATTTT	CASSPYSGGAGGRDTQYF
TRBV29-1	-	few	TRBJ1-2	TGCAGCGTTAGGGAATTAGACAGATCCTATGGCTACACCTTC	CSVRELDRSYGYTF
TRBV28	TRBD2	-	TRBJ2-7	TGTGCCAGCAGCGTAACTAGCGGGAGGTACTACGAGCAGTACTTC	CASSVTSGRYYEQYF
TRBV11-2	-	once	TRBJ1-1	TGTGCCAGCAGCTTAGAATGGGGGCAAGGTGAAGCTTTCTTT	CASSLEWGQGEAFF
TRBV7-9	-	few	TRBJ2-7	TGTGCCAGCAGCCAGAACAGTGACGAGCAGTACTTC	CASSQNSDEQYF
TRBV5-1	-	-	TRBJ2-1	TGCGCCAGCAGCTTGTCGGGGTCCCTGTACAATGAGCAGTTCTTC	CASSLSGSLYNEQFF
TRBV4-1	-	-	TRBJ2-7	TGCGCCAGCAGCCATCAGGGCGTGGGGGCATACGAGCAGTACTTC	CASSHQGVGAYEQYF
TRBV6-6	TRBD1	-	TRBJ1-6	TGTGCCAGCAGTGGGACAGGACTAAATTCACCCCTCCACTTT	CASSGTGLNSPLHF
TRBV28	TRBD1	-	TRBJ2-5	TGTGCCAGCAGTTCCCCGGGACAGATAATCCAAGAGACCCAGTACTTC	CASSSPGQIIQETQYF
TRBV6-2/TRBV6-3	TRBD1	many	TRBJ1-1	TGTGCCAGCAGTTACTCGACAGGGTACACTGAAGCTTTCTTT	CASSYSTGYTEAFF
TRBV5-4	-	many	TRBJ2-3	TGTGCCAGCAGCTCGAGCACAGATACGCAGTATTTT	CASSSSTDTQYF
TRBV19	-	-	TRBJ2-3	TGTGCCAGTAGTATAGATGTGGGCCAGACGCAGTATTTT	CASSIDVGQTQYF
TRBV12-3/TRBV12-4	-	once	TRBJ1-1	TGTGCCAGCAGTTTAAATCGCGGTGAAGCTTTCTTT	CASSLNRGEAFF
TRBV19	-	-	TRBJ2-5	TGTGCCAGTAGCTCGTACAGCGGAGAGACCCAGTACTTC	CASSSYSGETQYF
TRBV6-5	TRBD1	-	TRBJ1-5	TGTGCCAGCAGTAAGGGACAGGGGGTCGGTCAGCCCCAGCATTTT	CASSKGQGVGQPQHF
TRBV5-1	-	-	TRBJ2-2	TGCGCCAGCAGCTTGGGGACAGCGAACACCGGGGAGCTGTTTTTT	CASSLGTANTGELFF
TRBV7-9	-	-	TRBJ1-2	TGTGCCAGCAGCTTACGACAGGTTGATGGCTACACCTTC	CASSLRQVDGYTF